This TCR beta chain stems from a study of control samples from healthy donors and cancer patients (dated by TCRdb to the early 2020s). This clone appeared a few times. What this receptor recognizes is not known. It has no much larger one-base neighbor in the sample; base qualities were not kept. Receptor libraries were prepared by the immunoSEQ multiplex PCR assay. This is the immuneACCESS table as TCRdb keeps it, with only in-frame sequences that have V and J called. A part of the clones is gone; compared with another copy, unresolved V genes explain less than half, and the rest is unexplained. A total of 45,000 to 65,000 clones appear in this sample, 85% to 90% of them only once. The top ten hold 40% of the sample. The germline V gene gives CDR1 as SGHTA and CDR2 as FQGNSA. Inclusive of the bounding cysteine and phenylalanine, the CDR3 is 14 residues long. Of all the DNA, just the CDR3 is kept, 42 bases in frame from base 1. Cut back by 3 bases and 8 bases, the V and J ends lie 13 bases apart.

The V gene is TRBV7-2 and the J gene is TRBJ1-4, with no reliable assignment of the D segment. The TCR originated in a man aged 45-65 years with head and neck cancer. Sequencing input: PBMCs. The CDR3 protein: CASSFQAGREKLFF. The bases are TGTGCCAGCAGCTTTCAGGCGGGGAGGGAAAAACTGTTTTTT.